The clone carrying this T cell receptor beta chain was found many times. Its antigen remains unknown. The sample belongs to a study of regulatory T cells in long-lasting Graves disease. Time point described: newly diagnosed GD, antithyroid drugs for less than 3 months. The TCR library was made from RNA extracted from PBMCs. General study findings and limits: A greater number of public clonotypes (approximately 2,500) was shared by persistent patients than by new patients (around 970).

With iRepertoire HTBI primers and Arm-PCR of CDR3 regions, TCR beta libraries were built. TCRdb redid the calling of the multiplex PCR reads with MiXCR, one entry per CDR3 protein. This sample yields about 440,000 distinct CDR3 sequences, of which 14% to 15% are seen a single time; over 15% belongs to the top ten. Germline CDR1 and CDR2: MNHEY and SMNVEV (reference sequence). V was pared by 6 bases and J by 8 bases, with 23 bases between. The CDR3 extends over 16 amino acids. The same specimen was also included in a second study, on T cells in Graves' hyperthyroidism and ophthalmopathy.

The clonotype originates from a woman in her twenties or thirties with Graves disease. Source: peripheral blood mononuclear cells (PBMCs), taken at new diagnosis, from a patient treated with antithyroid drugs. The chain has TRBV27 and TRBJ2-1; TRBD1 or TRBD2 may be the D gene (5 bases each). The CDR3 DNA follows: TGTGCCAGCAGCTCAGGGACGCAGAATAGTTGGTATGAGCAGTTCTTC. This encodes CASSSGTQNSWYEQFF.